The 30 T cell receptor beta chains presented below share a single source sample, sequenced in a study of blood T cells in healthy people across ages. A J-beta primer mix and a sample-barcoded 5' primer were used in a second PCR of roughly 6 to 11 cycles. Using its own MiXCR run on the 5' RACE reads, TCRdb lists one record per CDR3 protein. This table has some 920,000 distinct CDR3 sequences, roughly half appearing once. The source material was blood. These receptors originate from a woman aged 55-70 years in good health.

The rearrangement uses TRBV3-1 and TRBJ2-2; D perhaps matches TRBD1 (6 bases). The V and J ends lost 4 bases and 3 bases respectively, with 21 bases between them. CDR3 length: 18 residues. Germline V gives CDR1 LGHDT, CDR2 YNNKEL (reference sequence). The CDR3 protein is CASSPPTVEQGDTGELFF. The DNA for the CDR3 is TGTGCCAGCAGCCCCCCTACGGTGGAACAGGGCGACACCGGGGAGCTGTTTTTT. The complete variable domain, with remaining parts taken from reference TRBV3-1 and TRBJ2-2, reads DTAVSQTPKYLVTQMGNDKSIKCEQNLGHDTMYWYKQDSKKFLKIMFSYNNKELIINETVPNRFSPKSPDKAHLNLHINSLELGDSAVYFCASSPPTVEQGDTGELFFGEGSRLTVL.

In this sample, this clonotype turned up a few times. The chain joins TRBV7-9 to TRBJ2-3; D tentatively fits TRBD1 or TRBD2 (6 bases each). The V gene's germline CDR1 is SEHNR and CDR2 FQNEAQ (reference sequence). The CDR3 totals 15 residues. Trimming took 7 bases from V and 0 from J, leaving 14 bases between them. The CDR3 nucleotides are TGTGCCAGCAAACCGGGGGCCGCTAGCACAGATACGCAGTATTTT. Translated, it gives CASKPGAASTDTQYF.

V is TRBV2 and J is TRBJ1-1; D is unclear. Germline V lookup: CDR1 SNHLY, CDR2 FYNNEI. This CDR3 has 12 amino acids. Trimming pared 4 bases from V and 3 bases from J, leaving 6 bases between. The DNA for the CDR3 is TGTGCCAGCAGTGTGTCATACACTGAAGCTTTCTTT. Protein: CASSVSYTEAFF.

The chain uses TRBV6-1 and TRBJ2-1; D may be TRBD2 (5 bases). The closer fit of TRBJ2-7 to the DNA end suggests the J call may be wrong. The CDR3 has 16 amino acids. Per germline, CDR1 MNHNS and CDR2 SASEGT. The CDR3 sequence is CASSGIANSSYNEQYF. The CDR3 bases are TGTGCCAGCAGTGGGATAGCGAATAGCTCCTACAATGAGCAGTACTTC.

A word on this clonotype: Sequence at one end of the junction differs from germline and may be a read error. V usage is TRBV7-9 and J usage is TRBJ2-5; tentatively, D is TRBD1 or TRBD2 (6 bases each). Germline V gene data show CDR1 as SEHNR and CDR2 as FQNEAQ (reference sequence). This CDR3 contains 14 residues. The CDR3 sequence is CASTLADRKETQYF. The CDR3 DNA sequence: TGTGCCAGCACCTTAGCGGACAGAAAAGAGACCCAGTACTTC.

This chain joins TRBV12-3 or TRBV12-4 and TRBJ2-3; 7 bases line up with TRBD2. This CDR3 region has 15 residues. Losses at the gene ends were 4 bases for V and 5 bases for J; bases not matched to a gene: 9. The CDR3 region has the DNA TGTGCCAGCAGTTCTCTCGGCGGGAGACGAGATACGCAGTATTTT. Residues: CASSSLGGRRDTQYF.

V usage is TRBV28 and J usage is TRBJ2-6; the match to TRBD2 covers 7 bases. Looked up from germline, CDR1 is MDHEN and CDR2 is SYDVKM. The trim removed 6 bases at V and 0 bases at J, leaving 8 bases unmatched. The CDR3 is 17 residues long. The CDR3 DNA sequence: TGTGCCAGCAGACCTTGGCGGGAGTCCTCTGGGGCCAACGTCCTGACTTTC. It codes for CASRPWRESSGANVLTF.

The CDR3 reads CSARESSGRAIDTQYF. DNA of the CDR3: TGCAGTGCTAGAGAATCCAGCGGGAGGGCCATAGATACGCAGTATTTT. The chain combines TRBV20-1 with TRBJ2-3; 10 bases line up with TRBD2. The V gene end was trimmed by 0 bases and the J gene end by 5 bases; junction bases not matched to a gene: 8. The CDR3 is 16 amino acids. Per the germline V gene, CDR1 is DFQATT and CDR2 is SNEGSKA (reference sequence).

The gene calls are TRBV30 and TRBJ2-7, with D perhaps matching TRBD1 or TRBD2 (5 bases each). Looked up from germline, CDR1 is GTSNPN and CDR2 is SVGIG (reference sequence). Trimming removed 4 bases at V and 12 bases at J, with 19 bases between. The CDR3 runs 12 residues. The CDR3 region has the DNA TGTGCCTGGACCCCACAGGCTAGGACTCTGTACTTC. Its translation: CAWTPQARTLYF.

The DNA for the CDR3 is TGCGCCAGCAGCCGAGTAGGTGTTCTATCCTACGAGCAGTACTTC. It codes for CASSRVGVLSYEQYF. The chain employs TRBV4-1 and TRBJ2-4; the D is unclear. With the DNA end fitting TRBJ2-7 better, the J assignment may be wrong. The CDR3 consists of 15 residues. The V gene's germline CDR1 is MGHRA and CDR2 YSYEKL.

The chain carries TRBV6-1 and TRBJ2-5; D gene unclear. The J call is in doubt because the DNA end fits TRBJ2-7 better. The CDR3 is 17 residues long. CDR1 and CDR2 (germline): MNHNS, SASEGT. The CDR3 DNA sequence: TGTGCCAGCAGCCTAGTTTGGACCCTAGAACGCACCTACGAGCAGTACTTC. It specifies CASSLVWTLERTYEQYF.

The CDR3 protein is CSARAATGANYGYTF. The CDR3 DNA is TGCAGTGCTAGAGCCGCGACAGGGGCTAACTATGGCTACACCTTC. This chain uses TRBV20-1 with TRBJ1-2; 8 bases agree with TRBD1. The germline V gene has CDR1 DFQATT and CDR2 SNEGSKA (reference sequence). V was pared by 1 base and J by 0 bases, with 4 bases of the junction left unmatched. The CDR3 loop spans 15 amino acids.

Only a few counts were recorded for this clonotype. The rearrangement links TRBV4-2 to TRBJ2-1; no clear D. Trimming pared 0 bases from V and 10 bases from J, leaving 4 bases between. Germline CDR1 and CDR2: LGHNA and YNFKEQ. This CDR3 spans 11 amino acids. The CDR3 region has the DNA TGTGCCAGCAGCCAAGAAAAAGAGCAGTTCTTC. It codes for CASSQEKEQFF.

The chain is built from TRBV27 and TRBJ2-5; the D gene is possibly TRBD2 (6 bases). Germline values: CDR1 MNHEY, CDR2 SMNVEV (reference sequence). The CDR3 runs to 15 residues. V was pared by 3 bases and J by 5 bases, with 16 bases between. The CDR3 region is CASSFQLAAMETQYF. The CDR3 DNA reads TGTGCCAGCAGTTTCCAACTAGCTGCGATGGAGACCCAGTACTTC.

This chain connects TRBV4-2 to TRBJ2-1; 9 bases agree with TRBD2. Germline V lookup: CDR1 LGHNA, CDR2 YNFKEQ. V gave up 4 bases and J gave up 0 bases; unmatched junction bases: 4. This CDR3 spans 16 amino acids. The CDR3 DNA follows: TGTGCCAGCAGCCGCCTGACTAGCGGCTCCTACAATGAGCAGTTCTTC. Residues: CASSRLTSGSYNEQFF.

This sequence joins TRBV20-1 and TRBJ2-1; possible D gene TRBD1, 6 bases. The CDR3 runs to 13 residues. CDR1 and CDR2 (germline): DFQATT, SNEGSKA (reference sequence). The V end lost 5 bases, the J end lost 13 bases, and 21 bases lay between the germline ends. CDR3 in amino acids: CSAFRSGAETQFF. Here the CDR3 DNA reads TGCAGTGCTTTCCGATCAGGGGCAGAGACCCAGTTCTTC.

This clonotype was seen a few times. V is TRBV7-2 and J is TRBJ2-1, with a weak D call TRBD2 (6 bases). CDR1 is SGHTA, CDR2 FQGNSA, per germline. CDR3 size: 16 residues. Trimming stripped 5 bases from V and 0 bases from J, with 14 bases between. The CDR3 coding sequence is TGTGCCAGCAGCACAGAGCTAGCGCTCTCCTACAATGAGCAGTTCTTC. Translating gives CASSTELALSYNEQFF.

This clonotype showed up just once. The chain combines TRBV6-2 or TRBV6-3 with TRBJ2-1, with 8 bases that match TRBD2. V shed 6 bases, J shed 9 bases, and the junction held 10 bases outside the gene matches. CDR3 length: 14 residues. Germline values: CDR1 MNHEY, CDR2 SVGEGT. CDR3 nucleotides: TGTGCCAGCAGCGTGAGCGGGAGTATGACTGAGCAGTTCTTC. Amino acids: CASSVSGSMTEQFF.

V and J are TRBV6-5 and TRBJ2-5, with 7 bases aligning to TRBD2. The J call may be incorrect, as the DNA end agrees better with TRBJ2-7. CDR1 is MNHEY, CDR2 SVGAGI, per germline. The CDR3 extends over 16 amino acids. DNA of the CDR3: TGTGCCAGCACCATGTCCTCCTTTGGACTAGCCTACGAGCAGTACTTC. Its protein is CASTMSSFGLAYEQYF.

The V call is TRBV13, the J call TRBJ2-7; TRBD2 aligns across 7 bases. Losses at the gene ends were 5 bases for V and 3 bases for J; bases not matched to a gene: 10. The CDR3 has 15 residues. Germline CDR1 is PRHDT and CDR2 is FYEKMQ (reference sequence). CDR3: CASSPFWGGSYEQYF. The CDR3, as DNA: TGTGCCAGCAGCCCATTTTGGGGGGGAAGCTACGAGCAGTACTTC.

This clonotype was seen more than once but under ten times. This chain joins TRBV2 and TRBJ2-7, with 9 bases aligning to TRBD1. The germline V gene has CDR1 SNHLY and CDR2 FYNNEI. J gave up 3 bases and V 6 bases, and 6 bases lay outside the gene matches. This CDR3 spans 14 amino acids. CDR3 in amino acids: CASRPGQGVYEQYF. The CDR3 DNA reads as TGTGCCAGCAGGCCGGGACAGGGCGTCTACGAGCAGTACTTC. The full variable domain, rest sourced from reference TRBV2 and TRBJ2-7, is EPEVTQTPSHQVTQMGQEVILRCVPISNHLYFYWYRQILGQKVEFLVSFYNNEISEKSEIFDDQFSVERPDGSNFTLKIRSTKLEDSAMYFCASRPGQGVYEQYFGPGTRLTVT.

The chain links TRBV6-1 to TRBJ2-7, with 7 nucleotides matching TRBD1. The CDR3 length is 15 residues. With V trimmed by 3 bases and J by 6 bases, 11 bases remained unmatched. Germline-derived CDR1 and CDR2 are MNHNS and SASEGT. The chain's CDR3 is CASSDFTRGTREQYF. The DNA for the CDR3 is TGTGCCAGCAGTGATTTCACCAGGGGGACACGCGAGCAGTACTTC.

The rearrangement uses TRBV28 and TRBJ2-7, with TRBD1 matching 7 bases. V lost 2 bases, J lost 7 bases, and 11 bases stayed unmatched. CDR3 length: 15 residues. The germline V gene encodes CDR1 MDHEN and CDR2 SYDVKM. The CDR3 DNA is TGTGCCAGCAGTTTAGCAGGGGGAACTACTTTTGAGCAGTACTTC. It encodes CASSLAGGTTFEQYF.

The chain couples TRBV7-2 to TRBJ2-7, with D perhaps TRBD2 (6 bases). CDR1 SGHTA and CDR2 FQGNSA come from the germline V gene. The CDR3 has 13 residues. Trimming took off 4 bases at V and 5 bases at J, with 12 bases between the two ends. DNA for the CDR3: TGTGCCAGCAGCTATTTTGGGAGGCACGAGCAGTACTTC. Translated, it gives CASSYFGRHEQYF.

This clonotype occurred a few times. The rearrangement links TRBV25-1 to TRBJ2-5, with D unclear. V gave up 7 bases and J gave up 0 bases, with 12 bases separating them. The CDR3 spans 14 residues. Germline loops: CDR1 MGHDK, CDR2 SYGVNS. The CDR3 DNA sequence: TGTGCCAGCACCGGGTCGGGCGACCAAGAGACCCAGTACTTC. Translating it yields CASTGSGDQETQYF.

This chain joins TRBV21-1 and TRBJ1-5. TRBV21-1 is described as a pseudogene. The CDR3 covers 12 residues. The CDR3 loop reads CASSKSGQPQHF. In DNA, the CDR3 is TGTGCCAGCAGCAAATCAGGTCAGCCCCAGCATTTT.

To note about this clonotype: The junction departs from germline at one end; a sequencing error may be responsible. The chain joins TRBV6-2 or TRBV6-3 to TRBJ2-6; D is tentatively TRBD1 or TRBD2 (6 bases each). Looked up from germline, CDR1 is MNHEY and CDR2 is SVGEGT. The CDR3 runs to 15 residues. For the CDR3, the DNA is TGTGCCAGTGTAAAGGGGGGCTCTGGGGCCAACGTCCGGACTTTC. Its translation: CASVKGGSGANVRTF.

This clonotype turned up a few times. This rearrangement joins TRBV27 to TRBJ2-7, with D perhaps TRBD1 (5 bases). This CDR3 spans 14 amino acids. The ends were cut back, 3 bases at V and 4 bases at J, with 13 bases in the middle. From germline, CDR1 is MNHEY and CDR2 SMNVEV (reference sequence). The chain's CDR3 is CASSFAPQGYEQYF. The CDR3 nucleotides are TGTGCCAGCAGTTTCGCTCCCCAGGGTTACGAGCAGTACTTC.

This clonotype occurred many times. This rearrangement joins TRBV7-2 to TRBJ2-7; 7 bases line up with TRBD2. Per the germline V gene, CDR1 is SGHTA and CDR2 is FQGNSA. This CDR3 is built from 14 residues. The junction had 3 bases not matched to a gene; V was cut back by 1 base and J by 3 bases. This chain's CDR3 is CASSLGLADYEQYF. The DNA of the CDR3 is TGTGCCAGCAGCTTAGGCCTAGCGGACTACGAGCAGTACTTC.

A few counts support this clonotype. One end of the junction varies from germline; a read error may be responsible. The chain is built from TRBV29-1 and TRBJ1-1; D gene unclear. The CDR3 has 11 residues. The germline CDR1 and CDR2 sequences are SQVTM and ANQGSEA. CDR3 sequence reads: CSVEGMLEAFF. CDR3 bases: TGCAGCGTCGAAGGGATGCTGGAAGCTTTCTTT.